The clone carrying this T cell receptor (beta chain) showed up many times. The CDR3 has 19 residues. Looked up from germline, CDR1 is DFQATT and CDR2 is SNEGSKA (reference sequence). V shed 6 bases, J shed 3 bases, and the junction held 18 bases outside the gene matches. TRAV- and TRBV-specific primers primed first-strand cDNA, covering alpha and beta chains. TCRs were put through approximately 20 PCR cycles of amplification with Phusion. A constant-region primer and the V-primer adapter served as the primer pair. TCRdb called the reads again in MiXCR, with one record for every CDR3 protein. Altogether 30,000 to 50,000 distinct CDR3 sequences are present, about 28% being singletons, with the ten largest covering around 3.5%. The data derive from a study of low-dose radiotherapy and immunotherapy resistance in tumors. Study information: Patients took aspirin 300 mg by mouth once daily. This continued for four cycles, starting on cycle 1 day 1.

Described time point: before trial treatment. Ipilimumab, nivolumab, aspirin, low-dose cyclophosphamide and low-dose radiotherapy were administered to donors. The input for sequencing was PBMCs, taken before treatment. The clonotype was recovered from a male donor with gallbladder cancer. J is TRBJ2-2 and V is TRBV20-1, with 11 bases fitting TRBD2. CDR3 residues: CSAAALGLAAYTDTGELFF. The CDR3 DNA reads TGCAGTGCCGCGGCCCTGGGACTAGCGGCGTACACAGACACCGGGGAGCTGTTTTTT.